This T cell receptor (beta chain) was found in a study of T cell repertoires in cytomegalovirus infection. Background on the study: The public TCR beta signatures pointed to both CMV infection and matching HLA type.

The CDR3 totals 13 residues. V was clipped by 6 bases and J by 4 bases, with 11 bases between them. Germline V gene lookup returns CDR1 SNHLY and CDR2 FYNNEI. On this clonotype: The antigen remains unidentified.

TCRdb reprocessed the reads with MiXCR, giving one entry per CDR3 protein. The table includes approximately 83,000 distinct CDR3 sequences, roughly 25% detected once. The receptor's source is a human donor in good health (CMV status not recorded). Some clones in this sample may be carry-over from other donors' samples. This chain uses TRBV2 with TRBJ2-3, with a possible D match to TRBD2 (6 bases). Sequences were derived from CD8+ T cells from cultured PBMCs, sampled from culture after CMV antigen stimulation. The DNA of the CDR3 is TGTGCCAGCAGCAGACTAGAGGCAGATACGCAGTATTTT. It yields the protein CASSRLEADTQYF.